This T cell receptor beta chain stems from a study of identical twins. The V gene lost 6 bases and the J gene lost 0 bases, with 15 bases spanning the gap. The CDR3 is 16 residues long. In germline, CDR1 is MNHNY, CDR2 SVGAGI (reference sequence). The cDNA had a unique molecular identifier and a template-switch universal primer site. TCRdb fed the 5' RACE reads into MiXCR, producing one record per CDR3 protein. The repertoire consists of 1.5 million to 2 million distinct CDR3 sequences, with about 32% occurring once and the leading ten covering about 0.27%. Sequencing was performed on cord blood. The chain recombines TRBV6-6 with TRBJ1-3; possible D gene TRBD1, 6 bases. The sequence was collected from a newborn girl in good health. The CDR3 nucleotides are TGTGCCAGCAGCCAAACAGGGCCTATCTCTGGAAACACCATATATTTT. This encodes CASSQTGPISGNTIYF.